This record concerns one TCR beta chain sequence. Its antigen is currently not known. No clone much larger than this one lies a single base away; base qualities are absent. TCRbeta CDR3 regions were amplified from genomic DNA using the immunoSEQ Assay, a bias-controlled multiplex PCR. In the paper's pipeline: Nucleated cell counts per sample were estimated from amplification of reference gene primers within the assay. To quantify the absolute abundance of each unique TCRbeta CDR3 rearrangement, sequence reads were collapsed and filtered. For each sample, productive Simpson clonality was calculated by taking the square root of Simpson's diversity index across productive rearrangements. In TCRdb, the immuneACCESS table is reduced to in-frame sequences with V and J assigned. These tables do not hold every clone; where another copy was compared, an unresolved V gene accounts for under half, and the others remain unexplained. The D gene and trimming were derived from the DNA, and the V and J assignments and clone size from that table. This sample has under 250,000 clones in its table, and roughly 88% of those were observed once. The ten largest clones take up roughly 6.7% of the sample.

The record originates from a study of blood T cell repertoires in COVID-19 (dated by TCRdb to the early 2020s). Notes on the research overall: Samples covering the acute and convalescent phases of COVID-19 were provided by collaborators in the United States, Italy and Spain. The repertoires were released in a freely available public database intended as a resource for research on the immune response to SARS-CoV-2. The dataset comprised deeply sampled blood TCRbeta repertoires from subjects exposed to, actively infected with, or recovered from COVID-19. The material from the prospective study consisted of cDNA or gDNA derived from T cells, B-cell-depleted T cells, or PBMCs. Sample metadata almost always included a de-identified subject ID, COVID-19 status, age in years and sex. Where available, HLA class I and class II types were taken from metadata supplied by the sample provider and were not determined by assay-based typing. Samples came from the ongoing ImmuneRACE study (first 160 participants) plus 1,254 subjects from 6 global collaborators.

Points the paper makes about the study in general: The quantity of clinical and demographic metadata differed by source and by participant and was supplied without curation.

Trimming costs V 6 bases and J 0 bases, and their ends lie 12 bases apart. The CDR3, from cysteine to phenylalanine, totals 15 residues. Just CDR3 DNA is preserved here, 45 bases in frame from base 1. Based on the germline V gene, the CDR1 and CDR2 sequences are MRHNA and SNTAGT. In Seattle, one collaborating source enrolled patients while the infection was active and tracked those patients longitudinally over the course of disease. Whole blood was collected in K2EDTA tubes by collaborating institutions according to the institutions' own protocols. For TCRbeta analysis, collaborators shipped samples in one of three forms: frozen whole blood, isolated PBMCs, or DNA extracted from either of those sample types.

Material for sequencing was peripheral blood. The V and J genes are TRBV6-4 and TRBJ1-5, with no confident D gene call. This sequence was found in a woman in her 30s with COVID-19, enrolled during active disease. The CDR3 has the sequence CASRPYGDSNQPQHF. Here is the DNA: TGTGCCAGCAGACCCTACGGGGATAGCAATCAGCCCCAGCATTTT.